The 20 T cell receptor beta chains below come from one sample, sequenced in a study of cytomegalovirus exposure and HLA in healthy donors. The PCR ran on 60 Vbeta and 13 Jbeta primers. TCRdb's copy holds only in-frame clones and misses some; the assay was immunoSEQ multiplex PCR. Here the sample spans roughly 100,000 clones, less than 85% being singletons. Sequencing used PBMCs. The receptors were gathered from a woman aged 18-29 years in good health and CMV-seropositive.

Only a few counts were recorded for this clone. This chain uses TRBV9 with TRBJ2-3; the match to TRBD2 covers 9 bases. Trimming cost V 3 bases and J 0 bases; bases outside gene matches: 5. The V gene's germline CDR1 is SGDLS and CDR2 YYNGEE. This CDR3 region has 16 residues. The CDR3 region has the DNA TGTGCCAGCAGCGCCAGACTAGCGGCTAGCACAGATACGCAGTATTTT. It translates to CASSARLAASTDTQYF.

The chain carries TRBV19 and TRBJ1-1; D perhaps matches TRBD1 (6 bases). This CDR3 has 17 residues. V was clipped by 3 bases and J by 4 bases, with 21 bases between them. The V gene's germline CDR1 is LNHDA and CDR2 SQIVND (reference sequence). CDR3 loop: CASSISRDTGGPTEAFF. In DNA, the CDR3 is TGTGCCAGTAGTATCAGTCGGGACACCGGTGGTCCCACTGAAGCTTTCTTT.

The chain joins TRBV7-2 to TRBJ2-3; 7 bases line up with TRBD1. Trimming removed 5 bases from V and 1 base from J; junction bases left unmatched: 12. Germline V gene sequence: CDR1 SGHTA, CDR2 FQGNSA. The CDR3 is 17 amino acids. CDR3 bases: TGTGCCAGCAGCCGTCCAGCCGGGACAGAGGGCACAGATACGCAGTATTTT. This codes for CASSRPAGTEGTDTQYF. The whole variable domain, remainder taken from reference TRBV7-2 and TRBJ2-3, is GAGVSQSPSNKVTEKGKDVELRCDPISGHTALYWYRQSLGQGLEFLIYFQGNSAPDKSGLPSDRFSAERTGGSVSTLTIQRTQQEDSAVYLCASSRPAGTEGTDTQYFGPGTRLTVL.

This CDR3 is CASSPTGGTEAFF. CDR3 nucleotides: TGTGCCAGTAGTCCCACAGGGGGCACTGAAGCTTTCTTT. The J gene is TRBJ1-1, the V gene TRBV19; TRBD1 matches 8 bases. CDR1 and CDR2 from the germline V gene are LNHDA and SQIVND (reference sequence). There are 13 residues in the CDR3. V shed 5 bases, J shed 4 bases, and the junction held 3 bases outside the gene matches. Using reference TRBV19 and TRBJ1-1 for the parts outside the CDR3, the full variable domain is DGGITQSPKYLFRKEGQNVTLSCEQNLNHDAMYWYRQDPGQGLRLIYYSQIVNDFQKGDIAEGYSVSREKKESFPLTVTSAQKNPTAFYLCASSPTGGTEAFFGQGTRLTVV.

For the CDR3, the DNA is TGTGCCAGCAGTTCCGGTATGAATGAGCAGTTCTTC. Its protein product is CASSSGMNEQFF. This rearrangement joins TRBV6-5 to TRBJ2-1; D is unresolved. This CDR3 has 12 amino acids. V was trimmed by 4 bases and J by 7 bases, leaving 8 bases between them. Germline lookup yields CDR1 MNHEY and CDR2 SVGAGI.

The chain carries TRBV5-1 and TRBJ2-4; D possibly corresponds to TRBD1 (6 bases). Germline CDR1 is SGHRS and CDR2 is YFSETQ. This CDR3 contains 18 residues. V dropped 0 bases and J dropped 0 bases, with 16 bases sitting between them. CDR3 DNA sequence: TGCGCCAGCAGCTTGGCCGGGACAAGCTATTTAGCCAAAAACATTCAGTACTTC. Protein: CASSLAGTSYLAKNIQYF.

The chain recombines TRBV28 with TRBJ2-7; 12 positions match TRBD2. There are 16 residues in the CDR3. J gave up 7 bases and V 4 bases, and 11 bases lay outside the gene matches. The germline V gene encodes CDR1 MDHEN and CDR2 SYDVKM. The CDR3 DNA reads TGTGCCAGCAGTTCGAGACCTAGCGGGAGGGCGGGAGAGCAGTACTTC. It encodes CASSSRPSGRAGEQYF.

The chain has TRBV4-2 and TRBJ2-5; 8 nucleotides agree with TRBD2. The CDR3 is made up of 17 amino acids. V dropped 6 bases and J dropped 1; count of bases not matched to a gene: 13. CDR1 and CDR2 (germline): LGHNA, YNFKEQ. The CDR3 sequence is CASSQLGTSGSQETQYF. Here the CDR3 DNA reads TGTGCCAGCAGTCAGCTCGGCACTAGCGGTTCCCAAGAGACCCAGTACTTC.

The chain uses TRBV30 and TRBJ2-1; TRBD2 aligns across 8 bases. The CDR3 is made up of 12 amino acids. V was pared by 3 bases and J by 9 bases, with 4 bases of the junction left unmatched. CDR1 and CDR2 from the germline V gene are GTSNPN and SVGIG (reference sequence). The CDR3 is CAWRSTSGEQFF. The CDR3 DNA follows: TGTGCCTGGAGAAGCACTAGCGGTGAGCAGTTCTTC.

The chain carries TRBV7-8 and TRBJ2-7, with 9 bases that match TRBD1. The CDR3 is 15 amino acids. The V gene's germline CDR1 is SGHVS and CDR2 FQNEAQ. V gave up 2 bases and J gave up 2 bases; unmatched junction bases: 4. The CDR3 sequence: CASSLPGQGPYEQYF. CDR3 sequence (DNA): TGTGCCAGCAGCTTACCGGGACAGGGACCCTACGAGCAGTACTTC.

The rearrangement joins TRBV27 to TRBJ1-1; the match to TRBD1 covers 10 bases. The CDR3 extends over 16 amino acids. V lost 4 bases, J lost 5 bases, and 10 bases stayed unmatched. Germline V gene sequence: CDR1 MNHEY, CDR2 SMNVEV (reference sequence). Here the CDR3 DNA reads TGTGCCAGCAGTTCCGGGACAGGGGTATCGGGAACTGAAGCTTTCTTT. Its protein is CASSSGTGVSGTEAFF.

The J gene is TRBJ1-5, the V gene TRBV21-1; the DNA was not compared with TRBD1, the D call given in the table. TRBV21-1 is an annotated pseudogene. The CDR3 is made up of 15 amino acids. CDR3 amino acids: CASSTLDRAWQPQHF. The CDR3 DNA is TGTGCCAGCAGCACTTTGGACAGGGCTTGGCAGCCCCAGCATTTT.

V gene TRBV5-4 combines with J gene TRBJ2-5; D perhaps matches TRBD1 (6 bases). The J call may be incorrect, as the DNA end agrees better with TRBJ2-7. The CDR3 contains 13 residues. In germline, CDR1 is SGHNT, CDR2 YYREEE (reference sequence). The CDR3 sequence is CASSLGTTYEQYF. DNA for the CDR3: TGTGCCAGCAGCTTAGGGACAACTTACGAGCAGTACTTC.

The CDR3 spells CASSQEWEGKQPQHF. The CDR3, as DNA: TGTGCCAGCAGCCAAGAATGGGAGGGGAAGCAGCCCCAGCATTTT. The V call is TRBV4-2, the J call TRBJ1-5; maybe TRBD1 (5 bases). V dropped 0 bases and J dropped 7 bases, with 13 bases sitting between them. The CDR3 consists of 15 residues. Germline-derived CDR1 and CDR2 are LGHNA and YNFKEQ.

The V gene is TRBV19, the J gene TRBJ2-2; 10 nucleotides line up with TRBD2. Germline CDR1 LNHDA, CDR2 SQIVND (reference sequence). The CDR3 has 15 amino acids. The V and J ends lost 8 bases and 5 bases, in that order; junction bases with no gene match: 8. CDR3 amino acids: CASAASGSGTGELFF. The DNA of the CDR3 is TGTGCCAGTGCCGCTAGCGGGAGCGGAACCGGGGAGCTGTTTTTT.

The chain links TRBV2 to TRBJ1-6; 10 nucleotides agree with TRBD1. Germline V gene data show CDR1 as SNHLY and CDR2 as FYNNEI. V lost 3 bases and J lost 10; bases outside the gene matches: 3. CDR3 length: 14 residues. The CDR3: CASSEGQGLSPLHF. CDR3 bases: TGTGCCAGCAGTGAGGGACAGGGGTTGTCACCCCTCCACTTT. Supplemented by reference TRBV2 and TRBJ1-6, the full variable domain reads EPEVTQTPSHQVTQMGQEVILRCVPISNHLYFYWYRQILGQKVEFLVSFYNNEISEKSEIFDDQFSVERPDGSNFTLKIRSTKLEDSAMYFCASSEGQGLSPLHFGNGTRLTVT.

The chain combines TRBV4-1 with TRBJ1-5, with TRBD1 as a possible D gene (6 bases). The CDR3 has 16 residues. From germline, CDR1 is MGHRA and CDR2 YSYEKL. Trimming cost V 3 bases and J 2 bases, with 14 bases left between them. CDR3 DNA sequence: TGCGCCAGCAGCCACCTACAGGGAGAGGGCAATCAGCCCCAGCATTTT. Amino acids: CASSHLQGEGNQPQHF.

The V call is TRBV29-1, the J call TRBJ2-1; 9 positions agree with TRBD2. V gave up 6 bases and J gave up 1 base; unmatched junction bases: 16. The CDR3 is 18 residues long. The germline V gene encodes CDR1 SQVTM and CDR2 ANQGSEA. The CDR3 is CSVGELGLAGRSYNEQFF. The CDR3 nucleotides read TGCAGCGTAGGAGAGTTAGGGCTAGCGGGACGTTCCTACAATGAGCAGTTCTTC.

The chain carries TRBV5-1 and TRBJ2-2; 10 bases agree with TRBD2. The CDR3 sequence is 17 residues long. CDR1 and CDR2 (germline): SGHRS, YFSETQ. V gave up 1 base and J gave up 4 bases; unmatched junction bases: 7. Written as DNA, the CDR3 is TGCGCCAGCAGCTTGCCCAGCGGGAGGGCACCCACCGGGGAGCTGTTTTTT. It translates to CASSLPSGRAPTGELFF.

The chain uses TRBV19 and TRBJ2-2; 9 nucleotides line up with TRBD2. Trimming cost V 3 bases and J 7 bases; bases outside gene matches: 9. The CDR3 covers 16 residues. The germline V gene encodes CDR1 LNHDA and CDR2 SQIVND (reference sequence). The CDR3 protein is CASSIVGTSYGGELFF. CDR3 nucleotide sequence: TGTGCCAGTAGTATCGTTGGGACTAGCTATGGCGGGGAGCTGTTTTTT.